These 5 T cell receptor beta chains share one sample of origin, sequenced in a study of shared clonotypes between healthy human individuals. Assay used: immunoSEQ multiplex PCR; TCRdb lists only in-frame clones, some missing. The profile shows roughly 2.1 million clones, about 93% of them singletons. Naive CD8 cells comprised CD45RO-negative, CCR7-positively selected cells, excluding terminally differentiated effector memory CD45RA+ cells. Sequenced input: naive CD8+ T cells from PBMCs. The source is a man aged 18 to 30 in good health. Some clones in this sample may be carry-over from other donors' samples.

The chain carries TRBV15 and TRBJ1-2, with 7 bases that match TRBD1. Germline V gene lookup returns CDR1 LNHNV and CDR2 YYDKDF (reference sequence). CDR3 length: 14 residues. V lost 0 bases, J lost 3 bases, and 1 base stayed unmatched. In nucleotides, the CDR3 is TGTGCCACCAGCAGAGATAGGGGGCACTATGGCTACACCTTC. This encodes CATSRDRGHYGYTF.

This clone was seen a single time. The V gene is TRBV19, the J gene TRBJ2-3; D perhaps matches TRBD2 (6 bases). Trimming left V 1 base short and J 6 bases short, with 17 bases between. The CDR3 length is 16 residues. CDR1 and CDR2 from the germline V gene are LNHDA and SQIVND (reference sequence). The CDR3 DNA follows: TGTGCCAGTAGTATAGGTGCGGGGCATAGTGTCGATACGCAGTATTTT. Translation: CASSIGAGHSVDTQYF.

This clone showed up just once. The chain links TRBV6-1 to TRBJ2-1; 12 bases map to TRBD2. Germline CDR1 is MNHNS and CDR2 is SASEGT. This CDR3 comprises 15 residues. Trimming removed 10 bases from V and 4 bases from J; junction bases left unmatched: 8. This CDR3 is CATKRTSGDYNEQFF. Here the CDR3 DNA reads TGTGCCACCAAACGGACTAGCGGGGATTACAATGAGCAGTTCTTC.

The chain uses TRBV5-1 and TRBJ2-1; a weak D match, TRBD2 (5 bases). Germline CDR1 and CDR2: SGHRS and YFSETQ. The ends were cut back, 4 bases at V and 0 bases at J, with 11 bases in the middle. CDR3 length: 15 amino acids. The DNA for the CDR3 is TGCGCCAGCAGCGTAGGACTGCGCTCCTACAATGAGCAGTTCTTC. It translates to CASSVGLRSYNEQFF.

This chain links TRBV5-4 with TRBJ2-6; 8 nucleotides match TRBD1. Per the germline V gene, CDR1 is SGHNT and CDR2 is YYREEE (reference sequence). This CDR3 comprises 18 residues. V gave up 4 bases and J gave up 0 bases; unmatched junction bases: 9. The CDR3 coding sequence is TGTGCCAGCAGCGCGCCGGACAGGGTATACTCTGGGGCCAACGTCCTGACTTTC. The encoded protein is CASSAPDRVYSGANVLTF.